What follows is one T cell receptor beta chain and its context. Ten or more counts support this clonotype. The specificity of this receptor is unknown. No much larger clone exists at a distance of one base, and base qualities are not known. The data were obtained in a study of neurological immune-mediated disorders (dated by TCRdb to between 2019 and 2020). Study-level background: Using UMI-based sequencing, the study compared peripheral blood TCR-beta repertoires from patients with HTLV-I-associated myelopathy (HAM/TSP), patients with multiple sclerosis, and healthy controls. Alongside PBMC samples, the set of more than 80 TCR-beta libraries contained longitudinal samples, technical triplicates, and paired CD4+ and CD8+ T-cell subsets that had been sorted. Each longitudinal HAM/TSP and healthy donor was sampled at 3 time-points spaced at 3-40 month intervals. Of the 65 to 70 subjects in the cohort, about 14 were HAM/TSP patients, about 34 were multiple sclerosis patients, and some 20 were healthy controls. Findings and caveats that apply to the study as a whole: The highest TCR clonal expansion was observed in HAM/TSP patients, whereas the lowest was observed in MS patients, even when compared with healthy controls. Across subjects, expanded clones never shared an identical CDR3 amino acid sequence, which suggests that the TCR-beta repertoires in every group were private.

To synthesize cDNA, template-switch 5'RACE was performed with a primer carrying a 10-nucleotide random unique molecular identifier so that each TCR transcript was tagged. Over 170 million TCR-beta sequences, covering 15-18 subjects, were produced in each sequencing run. The RNeasy kit was used for extraction of total RNA. The KAPA Real-time Library Amplification kit was used to amplify TCR-beta VDJ regions with primers targeting the TCR constant region and the 5'RACE anchor. Sample indexes and Illumina adaptors were added in a first PCR, and a second PCR then increased library yield. After purification with Ampure beads, the TCR product of roughly 650 bp was size-selected on a 2% E-gel SizeSelection system. Before pooling, library quality was checked on a Bioanalyzer, concentration was measured with Qubit, and libraries were quantified with the Kapa Library Quantification kit. An Illumina HiSeq 2500 sequenced the libraries paired-end 2 x 150 bp. To increase sequence diversity, roughly 24-32% phiX was spiked into each library pool. The paper's processing steps were these. The UMI-based MiGEC pipeline processed quality-filtered reads and removed over 85% of raw TCR sequences during error correction. VDJ genes were aligned to IMGT germline references, and clonotypes were defined by unique CDR3 amino acid sequence plus V-J genes. Clonal expansion, Shannon diversity and CDR3 relatedness were evaluated with VDJtools (CalcPairwiseDistances, ClusterSamples), while phylogenetic trees were built in CLCbio workbench. Using coefficient-of-variation modelling across technical triplicates, the study counted a clone as expanded if it had at least 8 unique UMIs. Clones were called with MiXCR by TCRdb after fastp trimmed the public reads at Q25, and only in-frame beta chains were retained. Every CDR3 protein is listed once, alongside the most common genes and DNA of its rows. TCRdb's processing, not the authors', yielded these V and J calls. Across this sample there are about 50,000 distinct CDR3 sequences, with 9% to 10% seen only once. The top ten constitute roughly 1.6% of the sample.

In light of the paper, this sample's time point label describes: longitudinal time-point 1 (baseline). The healthy controls were volunteers from a blood bank in Maryland, USA. Unsorted PBMC libraries were generated from 2 million PBMCs stored in RNAlater at -80 °C until RNA extraction. Peripheral blood was subjected to Ficoll-Hypaque density gradient centrifugation to isolate PBMCs, which were then cryopreserved in liquid nitrogen. The V and J ends are trimmed by 0 bases and 1 base, leaving 11 bases between them. For CDR1 and CDR2, the germline V gene (reference sequence) lists SGHKS and YYEKEE. From its cysteine to its phenylalanine, the CDR3 spans 16 amino acids. CDR3 DNA only is kept here, 48 bases in frame from base 1.

Recombination joined TRBV5-5 with TRBJ2-1, with a weak D call of TRBD1 (5 bases match). The sequenced material came from PBMCs. The source of this sequence is a woman aged 40 to 49 in good health. For the CDR3, the sequence is CASSLVPGMSYNEQFF. The nucleotides read TGTGCCAGCAGCTTGGTTCCAGGGATGTCCTACAATGAGCAGTTCTTC.